Following are 31 T cell receptor beta chains from one sample sequenced in a study of tissue T cells after allogeneic stem cell transplantation. Method: immunoSEQ multiplex PCR; TCRdb's copy keeps in-frame clones and lacks some. This sample has nearly 50,000 clones, with over 65% found just once. Sequenced sample: sorted cells pooled from one or two spleens. These receptors originate from a pool of C57BL/6 mice in good health.

This clone was seen only a few times. Genes and germline are mouse. The CDR3 goes on 1 residue after the read ends, and that part is filled in from the germline J gene. The chain joins TRBV13-2 to TRBJ1-2, with 8 bases identical to TRBD1. The CDR3 covers 14 residues. Germline trimming cut 5 bases from V and 3 bases from J; bases unmatched to any gene: 6. The germline CDR1 and CDR2 sequences are NNHNN and SYGAGS (reference sequence). CDR3 DNA (partial): TGTGCCAGCGGGAGACAGGGGCCTGACTCCGACTACACC. It codes for CASGRQGPDSDYT. The entire CDR3 protein reads CASGRQGPDSDYTF.

In the case of this clone: Here the gene names and germline are mouse. The read falls 1 residue short of the CDR3 end, and the missing part is taken from the germline J gene. This chain links TRBV5 with TRBJ2-7; D might be TRBD1 (6 bases). The CDR3 totals 15 residues. Germline V gene data show CDR1 as LGHNA and CDR2 as YNLKQL (reference sequence). The germline V and J ends were trimmed by 2 bases and 1 base, with 12 bases remaining between them. CDR3 DNA (partial): TGTGCCAGCAGCCAACAAGTGGACAGTTCCTATGAACAGTAC. Amino acid sequence: CASSQQVDSSYEQY. The full-length CDR3 reads as CASSQQVDSSYEQYF.

This clone appeared a single time. Mouse germline and gene names are used. With the read ending 1 residue before the CDR3 end, the germline J gene is used to fill in that end. V and J are TRBV20 and TRBJ2-1; maybe TRBD1 (6 bases). This CDR3 comprises 12 residues. Germline loops: CDR1 GFQATS, CDR2 STVNSAI. The V end was cut by 4 bases, the J end by 4 bases, with 8 bases between. This CDR3 is CGATQGYAEQFF. CDR3 DNA, as far as it was read: TGTGGTGCTACCCAGGGGTATGCTGAGCAGTTC.

About this clone: Here the gene names and germline are mouse. The sequence runs out 1 residue before the end of the CDR3; the remainder is reconstructed from the germline J gene. This CDR3 is also generated by other DNA sequences in the sample. V is TRBV31 and J is TRBJ2-1, with D possibly matching TRBD2 (6 bases). Per the germline V gene, CDR1 is GKSSPN and CDR2 is SITVG. This CDR3 has 15 residues. V lost 0 bases and J lost 0, with 9 bases in between. The sequenced part of the CDR3 DNA is TGTGCCTGGAGTCTAGTTGGGGGTAACTATGCTGAGCAGTTC. Amino acid sequence: CAWSLVGGNYAEQF. The full CDR3 reads CAWSLVGGNYAEQFF.

On this clone itself: Germline and genes here are mouse. Sequencing ends 1 residue short of the CDR3 end; the germline J gene provides the rest. Other DNA sequences within the sample encode an identical CDR3. The genes are TRBV13-1 and TRBJ1-3; D gene ambiguous. The CDR3 spans 14 residues. V lost 0 bases, J lost 0 bases, and 4 bases lay in between. Germline V gene data show CDR1 as NSHNY and CDR2 as SYGAGN. CDR3 protein: CASSDGSSGNTLYF. CDR3 DNA (partial): TGTGCCAGCAGTGATGGGTCTTCTGGAAATACGCTCTAT.

On this clone: Gene names are the mouse ones. The read ends 1 residue before the CDR3 terminus; that terminus is restored from the germline J gene. Other nucleotide sequences from this sample produce the same CDR3. The chain is built from TRBV19 and TRBJ1-1, with 7 positions matching TRBD1. Germline V lookup: CDR1 FNHDT, CDR2 SITEND (reference sequence). The CDR3 covers 14 residues. The V and J ends lost 2 bases and 3 bases, in that order; junction bases with no gene match: 4. CDR3 bases read: TGTGCCAGCAGTATCGACAGGGTAGACACAGAAGTCTTC. Its translation: CASSIDRVDTEVF. In full, the CDR3 is CASSIDRVDTEVFF. Supplemented by reference TRBV19 and TRBJ1-1, the full variable domain reads GGIITQTPKFLIGQEGQKLTLKCQQNFNHDTMYWYRQDSGKGLRLIYYSITENDLQKGDLSEGYDASREKKSSFSLTVTSAQKNEMAVFLCASSIDRVDTEVFFGKGTRLTVV.

Turning to this clone: Genes and germline are mouse. The read comes to an end 1 residue before the CDR3 does, leaving the germline J gene to fill in the end. The V call is TRBV13-2, the J call TRBJ2-5; maybe TRBD1 (5 bases). V was shortened by 0 bases and J by 5 bases, with 10 bases between the two germline ends. This CDR3 is built from 14 residues. CDR1 and CDR2 (germline): NNHNN, SYGAGS (reference sequence). The sequenced CDR3 bases are TGTGCCAGCGGTGATGCCCAGGGAGGAGACACCCAGTAC. Translated: CASGDAQGGDTQY. The CDR3 in its entirety is CASGDAQGGDTQYF.

To note about this clone: Mouse gene names and germline throughout. The CDR3 end falls 1 residue outside the read, so it is completed with the germline J gene. The rearrangement joins TRBV4 to TRBJ2-1; TRBD1 matches 10 bases. The CDR3 covers 15 residues. The V segment lost 4 bases and the J segment 5 bases; nucleotides outside the gene matches: 5. CDR1 and CDR2 from the germline V gene are LGHDT and YNNKQL (reference sequence). CDR3 bases read: TGTGCCAGCAGCTCTCTCGGACAGGGGGATGCTGAGCAGTTC. Translation gives CASSSLGQGDAEQF. The full CDR3 sequence reads CASSSLGQGDAEQFF.

Concerning this clone itself: Here the gene names and germline are mouse. The read ends 1 residue early relative to the CDR3; the germline J gene fills the gap. This chain connects TRBV3 to TRBJ2-1; D might be TRBD1 (6 bases). The CDR3 length is 15 residues. Germline V gives CDR1 SNHLY, CDR2 FYNGKV (reference sequence). Trimming removed 1 base from V and 4 bases from J, with 11 bases in between. CDR3 region: CASSLGTGRYAEQFF. The covered CDR3 bases are TGTGCCAGCAGCTTAGGTACAGGGAGGTATGCTGAGCAGTTC.

Worth noting for this clone: Germline and genes here are mouse. The CDR3 end is not reached by the read, which stops 1 residue before it; the germline J gene fills it in. J is TRBJ2-5 and V is TRBV13-1, with 9 bases aligning to TRBD2. Germline assignment: CDR1 NSHNY and CDR2 SYGAGN. This CDR3 region has 13 residues. The ends lost 3 bases at V and 5 bases at J; junction bases unmatched: 1. The CDR3 sequence: CASSGLGVDTQYF. CDR3 DNA (partial): TGTGCCAGCAGTGGACTGGGGGTAGACACCCAGTAC.

With respect to this clone: All gene names here are mouse names. The missing CDR3 end, 1 residue past where the read stops, is filled in from the germline J gene. The chain has TRBV1 and TRBJ2-7; 9 bases are shared with TRBD1. Germline values: CDR1 NSQYPW, CDR2 LRSPGD (reference sequence). The CDR3 loop spans 14 amino acids. The junction had 4 bases not matched to a gene; V was cut back by 1 base and J by 6 bases. CDR3: CTCSAAGTGTEQYF. CDR3 bases read: TGCACCTGCAGTGCAGCCGGGACAGGGACTGAACAGTAC.

About this clone: The gene names here belong to mouse. Read sequence stops 1 residue before the CDR3 end, and the germline J gene provides the missing end. This sequence joins TRBV2 and TRBJ2-1, with 7 positions matching TRBD2. V lost 3 bases and J lost 1; bases outside the gene matches: 0. CDR1 and CDR2 (germline): LGHNA, YSYQKL. The CDR3 loop spans 14 amino acids. CDR3 residues: CASSHWGNYAEQFF. The DNA read from the CDR3 is TGTGCCAGCAGCCACTGGGGGAACTATGCTGAGCAGTTC.

Turning to this clone: Gene names denote mouse genes. The read is 1 residue too short to cover the CDR3 end, so that end is filled in from the germline J gene. The rearrangement uses TRBV26 and TRBJ1-6; the D is unclear. TRBJ1-6 is flagged as an ORF with uncertain function. CDR3 length equals 15 residues. Germline V gives CDR1 KGHPV, CDR2 FQNQEV (reference sequence). Trimming left V 4 bases short and J 0 bases short, with 7 bases between. CDR3 protein: CASSPTNSYNSPLYF. The part of the CDR3 DNA that was read is TGTGCCAGCAGTCCGACAAATTCCTATAATTCGCCCCTCTAC.

As concerns this clone: Gene names are the mouse ones. The CDR3 goes on 1 residue after the read ends, and that part is filled in from the germline J gene. Different DNA sequences within this sample yield the same CDR3. The chain has TRBV5 and TRBJ2-7; D ambiguous. CDR1 LGHNA and CDR2 YNLKQL come from the germline V gene (reference sequence). This CDR3 comprises 12 residues. V was clipped by 0 bases and J by 4 bases, with 4 bases between them. CDR3 bases read: TGTGCCAGCAGCCAAGAAGGGTATGAACAGTAC. Encoded protein: CASSQEGYEQY. The CDR3 in its entirety is CASSQEGYEQYF.

A note on this clone: The genes and germline here are from mouse. CDR3 DNA (partial): TGTGCCAGCAGTTTAGTCTCTAGTGCAGAAACGCTGTAT. Translating it yields CASSLVSSAETLY. The CDR3, in full, reads CASSLVSSAETLYF. V gene TRBV15 combines with J gene TRBJ2-3; D remains ambiguous. The observed sequence ends 1 residue before the CDR3 terminus, with the missing tail filled in from the germline J gene. V was trimmed by 1 base and J by 0 bases, leaving 5 bases between them. This CDR3 comprises 14 residues. The germline V gene encodes CDR1 SGHND and CDR2 FRSKSL.

To note about this clone: Germline and genes here are mouse. The CDR3 end lies 1 residue beyond the end of the read and is filled in from the germline J gene. The chain recombines TRBV4 with TRBJ2-3, with D uncertain. The V end was cut by 5 bases, the J end by 1 base, with 7 bases between. Germline V lookup: CDR1 LGHDT, CDR2 YNNKQL (reference sequence). This CDR3 has 13 residues. CDR3: CASSPAGAETLYF. The CDR3 DNA, read in part, is TGTGCCAGCAGCCCGGCGGGTGCAGAAACGCTGTAT.

Details on this clone: The gene symbols are mouse symbols. The CDR3 is cut off 1 residue early in the read; its end comes from the germline J gene. This sequence joins TRBV3 and TRBJ2-3; D remains ambiguous. From germline, CDR1 is SNHLY and CDR2 FYNGKV (reference sequence). V gave up 5 bases and J gave up 0 bases, with 9 bases separating them. The CDR3 sequence is 14 residues long. CDR3 sequence reads: CASSRRDSAETLYF. The sequenced CDR3 bases are TGTGCCAGCAGCCGACGAGATAGTGCAGAAACGCTGTAT. The full variable domain, rest sourced from reference TRBV3 and TRBJ2-3, is GPKVLQIPSHQIIDMGQMVTLNCDPVSNHLYFYWYKQILGQQMEFLVNFYNGKVMEKSKLFKDQFSVERPDGSYFTLKIQPTALEDSAVYFCASSRRDSAETLYFGSGTRLTVL.

There are a few counts of this clone. Gene names denote mouse genes. Coverage ceases 1 residue before the CDR3 finishes, and the germline J gene fills in the end. This chain joins TRBV13-3 and TRBJ1-3; a weak D match, TRBD1 (5 bases). Germline CDR1 and CDR2: NNHDY and SYVADS. The V end was cut by 2 bases, the J end by 1 base, with 10 bases between. CDR3 size: 15 residues. The DNA read from the CDR3 is TGTGCCAGCAGTGAGCACAGGACATCTGGAAATACGCTCTAT. It yields the protein CASSEHRTSGNTLY. The CDR3 in full is CASSEHRTSGNTLYF.

This clone was detected only a few times. Gene names are the mouse ones. The CDR3 extends 1 residue past the end of the read, so its final part is completed from the germline J gene. The rearrangement uses TRBV5 and TRBJ2-7, with D uncertain. CDR1 LGHNA and CDR2 YNLKQL come from the germline V gene (reference sequence). The CDR3 contains 15 residues. Trimming took 0 bases from V and 0 from J, leaving 9 bases between them. The CDR3 here is CASSQDDPSSYEQYF. CDR3 DNA (partial): TGTGCCAGCAGCCAAGACGACCCGAGCTCCTATGAACAGTAC.

With regard to this clone: Gene names are mouse gene names. Sequencing ends 1 residue short of the CDR3 end; the germline J gene provides the rest. This chain uses TRBV23 with TRBJ2-5. Germline V gives CDR1 KGHTA, CDR2 FQNQQP. The CDR3 spans 11 residues. CDR3 DNA (partial): TGCTCCAGCAGTCTCCGGGACACCCAGTAC. Protein: CSSSLRDTQY. The full-length CDR3 reads as CSSSLRDTQYF. Using reference TRBV23 and TRBJ2-5 for the parts outside the CDR3, the full variable domain is DAAVTQKPRYLIKMKGQEAEMKCIPEKGHTAVFWYQQKQSKELKFLIYFQNQQPLDQIDMVKERFSAVCPSSSLCSLGIRTCEAEDSALYLCSSSLRDTQYFGPGTRLLVL.

A word on this clone: The gene names here belong to mouse. The sequence runs out 1 residue before the end of the CDR3; the remainder is reconstructed from the germline J gene. This chain joins TRBV5 and TRBJ1-1, with D possibly matching TRBD1 (6 bases). This CDR3 has 15 amino acids. V gave up 1 base and J gave up 1 base, with 10 bases separating them. Germline V CDR1 and CDR2: LGHNA, YNLKQL (reference sequence). The sequenced CDR3 bases are TGTGCCAGCAGCCAAGGGGCAGGGGAAAACACAGAAGTCTTC. Its protein product is CASSQGAGENTEVF. The whole CDR3 region reads CASSQGAGENTEVFF.

Notes on this clone: Gene names are mouse gene names. The sequence runs out 1 residue before the end of the CDR3; the remainder is reconstructed from the germline J gene. This rearrangement joins TRBV5 to TRBJ2-4; TRBD2 aligns across 7 bases. Germline lookup yields CDR1 LGHNA and CDR2 YNLKQL (reference sequence). The CDR3 length is 15 residues. Unmatched junction bases numbered 7, after V lost 0 bases and J lost 7 bases. CDR3 residues: CASSQDPLGEDTLYF. The covered CDR3 bases are TGTGCCAGCAGCCAAGATCCCCTGGGGGAGGACACCTTGTAC.

This clone has a handful of counts. All gene names here are mouse names. The read stops 1 residue short of the end of the CDR3; the missing end is completed from the germline J gene. The chain combines TRBV13-1 with TRBJ1-3; 10 bases match TRBD1. The CDR3 length is 16 residues. The junction had 2 bases not matched to a gene; V was cut back by 0 bases and J by 2 bases. Germline values: CDR1 NSHNY, CDR2 SYGAGN. The CDR3 loop is CASSDVGQGTGNTLYF. The sequenced CDR3 bases are TGTGCCAGCAGTGATGTGGGACAGGGGACTGGAAATACGCTCTAT.

Regarding this clone: Mouse names are used for the genes. The read stops 1 residue short of the end of the CDR3; the missing end is completed from the germline J gene. The chain joins TRBV23 to TRBJ2-7. This CDR3 is 14 amino acids long. In germline, CDR1 is KGHTA, CDR2 FQNQQP. CDR3 protein: CSSSGDRSSYEQYF. CDR3 DNA (partial): TGCTCCAGCAGTGGTGATAGGAGCTCCTATGAACAGTAC. Full variable domain (remainder filled in from reference TRBV23 and TRBJ2-7): DAAVTQKPRYLIKMKGQEAEMKCIPEKGHTAVFWYQQKQSKELKFLIYFQNQQPLDQIDMVKERFSAVCPSSSLCSLGIRTCEAEDSALYLCSSSGDRSSYEQYFGPGTRLTVL.

In regard to this clone: Gene names denote mouse genes. The sequence runs out 1 residue before the end of the CDR3; the remainder is reconstructed from the germline J gene. This chain uses TRBV20 with TRBJ1-2; D remains unclear. V shed 1 base and J shed 1 base, with 4 bases lying between them. This CDR3 has 12 residues. Germline values: CDR1 GFQATS, CDR2 STVNSAI. CDR3 bases read: TGTGGTGCTAGGGGAGTAAACTCCGACTACACC. Translated: CGARGVNSDYT. In full, the CDR3 reads CGARGVNSDYTF. Supplemented by reference TRBV20 and TRBJ1-2, the full variable domain reads GALVYQYPRRTICKSGTSMRMECQAVGFQATSVAWYRQSPQKTFELIALSTVNSAIKYEQNFTQEKFPISHPNLSFSSMTVLNAYLEDRGLYLCGARGVNSDYTFGSGTRLLVI.

With regard to this clone: Genes here carry mouse names. The read terminates 1 residue before the CDR3 end, so the remaining end is supplied by the germline J gene. The J gene is TRBJ1-4, the V gene TRBV4, with a possible D match to TRBD1 (6 bases). Between the trimmed V and J ends, which lost 3 bases and 7 bases, there was a span of 12 bases. CDR1 is LGHDT and CDR2 is YNNKQL in the germline V gene (reference sequence). The CDR3 loop spans 14 amino acids. The CDR3 DNA, read in part, is TGTGCCAGCAGCTACGCAGGGGTGGGCGAAAGATTATTT. This translates into CASSYAGVGERLF. The entire CDR3 is CASSYAGVGERLFF.

This clone appeared once. Gene and germline names: mouse. The sequenced fragment ends 1 residue before the CDR3 boundary, so the rest is inferred from the germline J gene. J is TRBJ2-2 and V is TRBV24; 11 bases are a match to TRBD1. The germline CDR1 and CDR2 sequences are KGHTA and FRNEEI. The ends lost 3 bases at V and 3 bases at J; junction bases unmatched: 15. The CDR3 has 20 residues. The part of the CDR3 DNA that was read is TGTGCCAGCAGTCTTTCCTCCCGGGGACAGGGGGGCGAGGACACCGGGCAGCTCTAC. Translation: CASSLSSRGQGGEDTGQLY. Given in full, the CDR3 is CASSLSSRGQGGEDTGQLYF.

As for this clone: Germline and genes: mouse. The CDR3 goes on 1 residue after the read ends, and that part is filled in from the germline J gene. The rearrangement uses TRBV26 and TRBJ2-7, with 10 bases identical to TRBD1. Trimming removed 3 bases from V and 3 bases from J; junction bases left unmatched: 2. Germline assignment: CDR1 KGHPV and CDR2 FQNQEV (reference sequence). The CDR3 consists of 14 residues. The chain's CDR3 is CASSLRDRGYEQYF. The covered CDR3 bases are TGTGCCAGCAGTCTCCGGGACAGGGGCTATGAACAGTAC.

Points on this clone: Gene names and germline refer to mouse. The observed sequence ends 1 residue before the CDR3 terminus, with the missing tail filled in from the germline J gene. This rearrangement joins TRBV4 to TRBJ1-4; D ambiguous. CDR1 LGHDT and CDR2 YNNKQL come from the germline V gene (reference sequence). The germline V and J ends were trimmed by 4 bases and 6 bases, with 3 bases remaining between them. The CDR3 spans 11 residues. The CDR3 loop is CASSLHERLFF. CDR3 bases read: TGTGCCAGCAGCTTACACGAAAGATTATTT.

Points on this clone: The germline and genes are mouse ones. The read gets to within 1 residue of the CDR3 end, and the germline J gene fills in the rest. This sample includes further DNA sequences coding for the same CDR3. The chain employs TRBV5 and TRBJ2-3; 8 bases agree with TRBD2. This CDR3 spans 16 amino acids. CDR1 and CDR2 (germline): LGHNA, YNLKQL (reference sequence). V lost 0 bases and J lost 1; bases outside the gene matches: 3. Incomplete CDR3 DNA: TGTGCCAGCAGCCAAGATCGTGGGGGGGGTGCAGAAACGCTGTAT. As protein: CASSQDRGGGAETLY. Given in full, the CDR3 is CASSQDRGGGAETLYF.

As regards this clone: The listed genes are named as in mouse. The read is 1 residue too short to cover the CDR3 end, so that end is filled in from the germline J gene. The V and J genes are TRBV29 and TRBJ1-4; possible D gene TRBD1, 6 bases. The CDR3 loop spans 14 amino acids. V dropped 5 bases and J dropped 5 bases, with 12 bases sitting between them. Germline lookup yields CDR1 MSHET and CDR2 SYDVDS. The sequenced CDR3 bases are TGTGCTAGCAGTCCACCGGGACAAAACGAAAGATTATTT. It codes for CASSPPGQNERLF. The full CDR3 sequence reads CASSPPGQNERLFF. Supplemented by reference TRBV29 and TRBJ1-4, the full variable domain reads DMKVTQMPRYLIKRMGENVLLECGQDMSHETMYWYRQDPGLGLQLIYISYDVDSNSEGDIPKGYRVSRKKREHFSLILDSAKTNQTSVYFCASSPPGQNERLFFGHGTKLSVL.